This entry describes one T cell receptor (beta chain). Its antigen remains unknown. V was pared by 6 bases and J by 8 bases, with 14 bases between. The CDR3 is 13 residues long. Germline V gene lookup returns CDR1 SGHVS and CDR2 FNYEAQ. The data are from a study of cytomegalovirus exposure and HLA in healthy donors. 13 Jbeta primers and 60 Vbeta primers were used for the PCR. The assay was immunoSEQ multiplex PCR, and TCRdb's table has in-frame clones only and misses some. The sample has around 140,000 clones; 60% to 85% are singletons. Study conclusions and caveats: Compared with the approximately 680-donor mean, an Asian-associated ancestry cluster reportedly had fewer N-insertions, according to a later analysis. The later analysis indicated that the majority of CMV-associated TCR beta chains appeared HLA-restricted. Reports indicate that TCR beta sequences accurately predicted the HLA-A and HLA-B alleles of most subjects.

This TCR came from a female donor in good health and CMV-seropositive. The sample consisted of PBMCs. The chain carries TRBV7-6 and TRBJ2-4; possible D gene TRBD1, 6 bases. CDR3 region: CASRPQGRDIQYF. The CDR3 DNA follows: TGTGCCAGCAGGCCACAGGGCAGGGACATTCAGTACTTC.